At least ten counts were recorded for the clone carrying this TCR beta chain. Its antigen is not identified. The CDR3 runs to 14 residues. V lost 3 bases and J 1 base, leaving 10 bases between the germline ends. CDR1 SGHRS and CDR2 YFSETQ come from the germline V gene. Full-length variable regions came from constant-region reverse primers plus semi-nested Nested Universal Primer A PCR. TCRdb re-derived calls from the 5' RACE reads in MiXCR, one entry per CDR3 protein. The repertoire holds approximately 60,000 distinct CDR3 sequences, with less than 25% as singletons. Study outcomes and limitations: The larger-cohort validation was restricted to a single TCR beta V-J rearrangement rather than whole repertoires. Tumor Treg TCRs overlapped most with tumor naive CD4+ cells. The TCR gene usage of tumor memory CD4+ T cells clustered together with blood and lymph node memory CD4+ cells and with lymph node naive CD4+ cells.

Tregs were sorted as CD4+CD25+CD127-/low cells. Sequencing input: tumor-infiltrating Tregs sorted from the breast tumor. The chain joins TRBV5-1 to TRBJ1-1; D is ambiguous. The sequence derives from a female donor with breast cancer. Here the CDR3 reads CASSSTPTNTEAFF. Written as DNA, the CDR3 is TGCGCCAGCAGCTCTACACCTACGAACACTGAAGCTTTCTTT.